A selection of T cell receptor beta chains follows, all from one sample in a study of cytomegalovirus exposure and HLA in healthy donors. The protocol was immunoSEQ multiplex PCR, while the TCRdb copy is restricted to in-frame clones and leaves out a portion. This sample has around 200,000 clones, with 75% to 90% found just once. The specimen sequenced was PBMCs. Receptors were obtained from a man aged 45-60 years in good health and CMV-seronegative. CDR3s include the opening cysteine and the closing phenylalanine or tryptophan. D genes are given only for firm matches. Clone size is not always given. Where it is, it says once, few, many or a class for expanded clones.

V,size,D,J,DNA,CDR3
TRBV28,NA,TRBD2,TRBJ2-1,TGTGCCAGCAGCCCCGCACTGGGACTAGCGGGTGGGAGCTCCTACAATGAGCAGTTCTTC,CASSPALGLAGGSSYNEQFF
TRBV2,NA,NA,TRBJ2-7,TGTGCCACCTCAGACTACACCCTCGAGCAGTACTTC,CATSDYTLEQYF
TRBV4-1,NA,NA,TRBJ2-1,TGCGCCAGCAGCTTTAATGAGGAAGGGGTGTATGAGCAGTTCTTC,CASSFNEEGVYEQFF
TRBV30,few,NA,TRBJ2-5,TGTGCCTGGAGATACGGGGGGACCCAGTACTTC,CAWRYGGTQYF
TRBV5-1,NA,NA,TRBJ2-5,TGCGCCAGCAGCTCCTACGCGGGGTCCCAAGAGACCCAGTACTTC,CASSSYAGSQETQYF
TRBV5-1,NA,TRBD2,TRBJ2-7,TGCGCCAGCACCAGAACGGGACTAGGGGCCAACGAGCAGTACTTC,CASTRTGLGANEQYF
TRBV6-6,few,TRBD1,TRBJ1-2,TGTGCCAGCGGAGTGACAGGGGGGCCTTATGGCTACACCTTC,CASGVTGGPYGYTF
TRBV10-3,NA,TRBD2,TRBJ2-7,TGTGCCATCAGTTGGACTAGCGGGCTGCCGTACTTC,CAISWTSGLPYF
TRBV6-5,NA,NA,TRBJ1-6,TGTGCCAGCAGTGCACCCGGGACCAGGGGTTCACCCCTCCACTTT,CASSAPGTRGSPLHF
TRBV5-4,NA,NA,TRBJ1-1,TGTGCCAGCAGCTTGGCCGGAGGTACTGTGAACACTGAAGCTTTCTTT,CASSLAGGTVNTEAFF
TRBV4-2,NA,TRBD2,TRBJ2-7,TGTGCCAGCAGCCAAACTAGCGACCAACCCTACGAGCAGTACTTC,CASSQTSDQPYEQYF
TRBV7-9,NA,TRBD1,TRBJ2-7,TGTTCCAGCAGCCGGACAGGGGGCGCCGGGCAGTACTTC,CSSSRTGGAGQYF
TRBV4-3,few,TRBD2,TRBJ2-7,TGCGCCAGCAGCACACAGACTAGCGGGAGGCGCGAGCAGTACTTC,CASSTQTSGRREQYF
TRBV29-1,NA,NA,TRBJ2-3,TGCAGCGTTTCCACAGGGAAGAGCACAGATACGCAGTATTTT,CSVSTGKSTDTQYF
TRBV5-4,NA,TRBD1,TRBJ2-6,TGTGCCAGCAGCACCCCGGGACAGGGCCCCTCTGGGGCCAACGTCCTGACTTTC,CASSTPGQGPSGANVLTF
TRBV14,NA,TRBD1,TRBJ2-1,TGTGCCAGCAGCCAAGTAGGGGGCACCTACAATGAGCAGTTCTTC,CASSQVGGTYNEQFF
TRBV6-1,few,NA,TRBJ1-1,TGTGCCAGCAGTGAAGGAGGGAACACTGAAGCTTTCTTT,CASSEGGNTEAFF
TRBV19,few,TRBD1,TRBJ1-5,TGTGCCAGTAGCGTACAGGGGGATAGCAATCAGCCCCAGCATTTT,CASSVQGDSNQPQHF
TRBV18,NA,TRBD2,TRBJ2-5,TGTGCCAGCTCGGGACTAGCGGAAGAGACCCAGTACTTC,CASSGLAEETQYF
TRBV7-8,NA,NA,TRBJ1-2,TGTGCCAGCAGCTTAGTAGAGCTCTATGGCTACACCTTC,CASSLVELYGYTF
TRBV13,NA,TRBD2,TRBJ2-7,TGTGCCAGCAGCTTAGGGACTAGCGGGATTTCCTACGAGCAGTACTTC,CASSLGTSGISYEQYF
TRBV7-2,NA,NA,TRBJ1-4,TGTGCCAGCAGGAAGCGGGCCGGGGGTAATGAAAAACTGTTTTTT,CASRKRAGGNEKLFF
TRBV10-3,NA,TRBD1,TRBJ1-2,TGTGCCATCAGCGACAGGGGAGTCAGTGGCTACACCTTC,CAISDRGVSGYTF
TRBV7-9,NA,NA,TRBJ1-2,TGTGCCAGCAGCTTTAGGTCGTACAGGGAGAAGGGCTACACCTTC,CASSFRSYREKGYTF
TRBV7-7,NA,NA,TRBJ2-7,TGTGCTAGCAGCTGGGAAGGGGGGGACGAGCAGTACTTC,CASSWEGGDEQYF
TRBV19,NA,NA,TRBJ2-5,TGTGCCAGTAGTAGTAGGGGCGTGAACACCAAAGAGACCCAGTACTTC,CASSSRGVNTKETQYF
TRBV9,NA,NA,TRBJ1-6,TGTGCCAGCCTCCCTCAGCCCCTCCACTTT,CASLPQPLHF
TRBV30,NA,NA,TRBJ2-3,TGTGCCTGGAGTGTACTGTCAGGGGCCGCAGATACGCAGTATTTT,CAWSVLSGAADTQYF
TRBV4-1,NA,TRBD2,TRBJ2-3,TGCGCCAGCAGCCAAGTGGGATCGGCTAGCGGGGGAGATACGCAGTATTTT,CASSQVGSASGGDTQYF
TRBV18,few,TRBD1,TRBJ2-7,TGTGCCAGCTCACCACCAAAGGGACAGCAACCCTACGAGCAGTACTTC,CASSPPKGQQPYEQYF
TRBV28,few,NA,TRBJ1-1,TGTGCCAGCAGTCTGACTAGCGGAGGGGTCGCTGAAGCTTTCTTT,CASSLTSGGVAEAFF
TRBV6-6,NA,TRBD2,TRBJ2-7,TGTGCCAGCAGTTTGCCGGGACTAGCGAACTCCTACGAGCAGTACTTC,CASSLPGLANSYEQYF
TRBV15,once,TRBD1,TRBJ1-2,TGTGCCACCAGCACGGACAGGGGGCTTTCTGGCTACACCTTC,CATSTDRGLSGYTF
TRBV12-5,few,NA,TRBJ2-5,TGTGCTAGTGGTTTGGGACAGCAAGAGACCCAGTACTTC,CASGLGQQETQYF
TRBV4-1,NA,NA,TRBJ1-2,TGCGCCAGCAGCCAACTCCCGCGGAACTATGGCTACACCTTC,CASSQLPRNYGYTF
TRBV9,NA,TRBD2,TRBJ2-3,TGTGCCAGCAGCCTAAAGACTAGCGGGAGGTCTAGCACAGATACGCAGTATTTT,CASSLKTSGRSSTDTQYF
TRBV10-2,NA,TRBD2,TRBJ2-1,TGCGCCAGCAGTGAGTGGGCGGGAGGGCCCAATGAGCAGTTCTTC,CASSEWAGGPNEQFF
TRBV2,NA,TRBD2,TRBJ2-7,TGTGCCAGCCAGCTGATTCCGGGACTAGCGGAATACGAGCAGTACTTC,CASQLIPGLAEYEQYF
TRBV6-6,NA,TRBD1,TRBJ2-7,TGTGCCAGCAGTACGGAAACAGGGGGCAGAGAGCAGTACTTC,CASSTETGGREQYF
TRBV15,NA,NA,TRBJ1-5,TGTGCCACCAGCAGAGACAGGGGATGGAATCAGCCCCAGCATTTT,CATSRDRGWNQPQHF
TRBV13,NA,TRBD1,TRBJ1-2,TGTGCCAGCAGCCTCTCGGGAGGGGGCTTTGGCTACACCTTC,CASSLSGGGFGYTF
TRBV11-1,NA,NA,TRBJ1-1,TGTGCCAGCAGCTTAGCGGGGGGGCTGACTGAAGCTTTCTTT,CASSLAGGLTEAFF
TRBV7-9,NA,TRBD2,TRBJ2-1,TGTGCCAGCAGCTTAACGTTTAGCGGGAGAGGAAATGAGCAGTTCTTC,CASSLTFSGRGNEQFF
TRBV7-9,NA,TRBD2,TRBJ2-3,TGTGCCAGCAGCTCGGGACTAGCGGGAGGAGGGGGTACGCAGTATTTT,CASSSGLAGGGGTQYF
TRBV7-9,NA,NA,TRBJ1-3,TGTTCCAGCAGCTTAGTAGCGTCGGCCGACTCTGGAAACACCATATATTTT,CSSSLVASADSGNTIYF
TRBV6-6,NA,NA,TRBJ1-3,TGTGCCAGCAGGCCCGGACAAGACTCTGGAAACACCATATATTTT,CASRPGQDSGNTIYF
TRBV6-1,NA,TRBD2,TRBJ2-4,TGTGCCAGCAGTGAAATGCGGACTAGCGGGGGCCATAGGGGAAACATTCAGTACTTC,CASSEMRTSGGHRGNIQYF
TRBV9,NA,NA,TRBJ1-5,TGTGCCAGCAGCGTTCAGGGAAATCAGCCCCAGCATTTT,CASSVQGNQPQHF
TRBV18,NA,TRBD1,TRBJ2-5,TGTGCCAGCTCACCTCTGGACAGGGGAGAGACCCAGTACTTC,CASSPLDRGETQYF
TRBV5-4,NA,NA,TRBJ2-7,TGTGCCAGCAGCGGGGGGACCGGGACCTACGAGCAGTACTTC,CASSGGTGTYEQYF
TRBV15,NA,NA,TRBJ1-3,TGTGCCACCAGCAGAGACCCAGAATTATCTGGAAACACCATATATTTT,CATSRDPELSGNTIYF
TRBV7-9,NA,NA,TRBJ2-1,TGTGCCAGCAGCCTCATACCGGGGGAACTGAGCTCCTACAATGAGCAGTTCTTC,CASSLIPGELSSYNEQFF
TRBV14,NA,NA,TRBJ2-3,TGTGCCAGCAGCCAAGAAAGGGGGTTTCGGGCAGATACGCAGTATTTT,CASSQERGFRADTQYF
TRBV5-4,NA,NA,TRBJ1-3,TGTGCCAGCAGCTGGGGGGGGCGAGGTTCTGGAAACACCATATATTTT,CASSWGGRGSGNTIYF